Presented here are 7 T cell receptor beta chains from one specimen sequenced in a study of cytomegalovirus exposure and HLA in healthy donors (dated by TCRdb to about 2017). The library was made by the immunoSEQ multiplex PCR assay. For the multiplex PCR, a mixture combining 60 forward primers for TCR Vbeta segments and 13 reverse primers for TCR Jbeta segments was used. As stored in TCRdb, this immuneACCESS dataset retains in-frame rearrangements with V and J assigned. A fraction of the clones does not appear; measured against another copy, unresolved V genes explain less than half of the discrepancy, and the remainder lacks a known reason. Within this sample are some 130,000 clones, with approximately 80% of them counted one time only. The ten largest clones add up to 1% to 1.5% of the sample. What was sequenced was PBMCs. Receptor source: a male donor in good health and CMV-seropositive.

V gene TRBV5-1 combines with J gene TRBJ2-1; tentatively, D is TRBD1 (5 bases). The CDR3 consists of 13 residues. CDR1 and CDR2 from the germline V gene are SGHRS and YFSETQ. Deletions cut 4 bases from V and 4 bases from J, with 9 bases between. Here the CDR3 reads CASSVGAYNEQFF. The CDR3 DNA follows: TGCGCCAGCAGCGTAGGGGCTTACAATGAGCAGTTCTTC. The full variable domain, rest sourced from reference TRBV5-1 and TRBJ2-1, is KAGVTQTPRYLIKTRGQQVTLSCSPISGHRSVSWYQQTPGQGLQFLFEYFSETQRNKGNFPGRFSGRQFSNSRSEMNVSTLELGDSALYLCASSVGAYNEQFFGPGTRLTVL.

In this sample, this clone turned up a few times. This sequence joins TRBV6-1 and TRBJ2-2; 9 positions agree with TRBD2. Per the germline V gene, CDR1 is MNHNS and CDR2 is SASEGT. J lost 0 bases, V lost 8 bases, and 4 bases had no gene match. The CDR3 contains 15 residues. The CDR3 nucleotides read TGTGCCAGCGGAGCGGGAGGCGCGAACACCGGGGAGCTGTTTTTT. Translating gives CASGAGGANTGELFF.

CDR3 protein: CASSLGDRGLGGMDEQFF. In DNA, the CDR3 is TGTGCCAGCAGCTTAGGGGACAGAGGGCTAGGTGGTATGGATGAGCAGTTCTTC. The chain recombines TRBV11-2 with TRBJ2-1; 7 bases align to TRBD1. Per germline, CDR1 SGHAT and CDR2 FQNNGV. The CDR3 is made up of 18 amino acids. J was trimmed by 8 bases and V by 1 base; bases with no gene match: 17.

The table lists this clone with a few counts. This chain connects TRBV4-2 to TRBJ2-1, with 8 bases identical to TRBD1. V was clipped by 0 bases and J by 3 bases; unmatched bases: 1. The CDR3 extends over 15 amino acids. CDR1 and CDR2 (germline): LGHNA, YNFKEQ. Here the CDR3 DNA reads TGTGCCAGCAGCCAAGATGGGACAGGCTACAATGAGCAGTTCTTC. Translated: CASSQDGTGYNEQFF.

The rearrangement uses TRBV6-6 and TRBJ2-2; D possibly corresponds to TRBD2 (6 bases). CDR3 length equals 15 residues. Trimming shortened V by 3 bases and J by 0 bases, and 8 bases separated the two germline ends. Per germline, CDR1 MNHNY and CDR2 SVGAGI (reference sequence). DNA for the CDR3: TGTGCCAGCAGTTATAGCGGCGCGAACACCGGGGAGCTGTTTTTT. Amino acids: CASSYSGANTGELFF.

This sequence joins TRBV29-1 and TRBJ1-4; possibly TRBD1 for D (6 bases). The germline CDR1 and CDR2 sequences are SQVTM and ANQGSEA. Trimming took 7 bases from V and 4 from J, leaving 13 bases between them. The CDR3 has 13 amino acids. The CDR3 loop reads CSGTAAYNEKLFF. CDR3 nucleotides: TGCAGCGGGACAGCCGCTTATAATGAAAAACTGTTTTTT. The variable domain in full, with the rest retrieved from reference TRBV29-1 and TRBJ1-4, is SAVISQKPSRDICQRGTSLTIQCQVDSQVTMMFWYRQQPGQSLTLIATANQGSEATYESGFVIDKFPISRPNLTFSTLTVSNMSPEDSSIYLCSGTAAYNEKLFFGSGTQLSVL.

J is TRBJ1-6 and V is TRBV27; TRBD1 is a possible D gene (5 bases). Germline CDR1 is MNHEY and CDR2 is SMNVEV (reference sequence). Trimming cost V 5 bases and J 7 bases, with 12 bases left between them. The CDR3 runs to 14 residues. The CDR3 reads CASSPDPGNSPLHF. CDR3 sequence (DNA): TGTGCCAGCAGTCCAGACCCAGGGAATTCACCCCTCCACTTT.